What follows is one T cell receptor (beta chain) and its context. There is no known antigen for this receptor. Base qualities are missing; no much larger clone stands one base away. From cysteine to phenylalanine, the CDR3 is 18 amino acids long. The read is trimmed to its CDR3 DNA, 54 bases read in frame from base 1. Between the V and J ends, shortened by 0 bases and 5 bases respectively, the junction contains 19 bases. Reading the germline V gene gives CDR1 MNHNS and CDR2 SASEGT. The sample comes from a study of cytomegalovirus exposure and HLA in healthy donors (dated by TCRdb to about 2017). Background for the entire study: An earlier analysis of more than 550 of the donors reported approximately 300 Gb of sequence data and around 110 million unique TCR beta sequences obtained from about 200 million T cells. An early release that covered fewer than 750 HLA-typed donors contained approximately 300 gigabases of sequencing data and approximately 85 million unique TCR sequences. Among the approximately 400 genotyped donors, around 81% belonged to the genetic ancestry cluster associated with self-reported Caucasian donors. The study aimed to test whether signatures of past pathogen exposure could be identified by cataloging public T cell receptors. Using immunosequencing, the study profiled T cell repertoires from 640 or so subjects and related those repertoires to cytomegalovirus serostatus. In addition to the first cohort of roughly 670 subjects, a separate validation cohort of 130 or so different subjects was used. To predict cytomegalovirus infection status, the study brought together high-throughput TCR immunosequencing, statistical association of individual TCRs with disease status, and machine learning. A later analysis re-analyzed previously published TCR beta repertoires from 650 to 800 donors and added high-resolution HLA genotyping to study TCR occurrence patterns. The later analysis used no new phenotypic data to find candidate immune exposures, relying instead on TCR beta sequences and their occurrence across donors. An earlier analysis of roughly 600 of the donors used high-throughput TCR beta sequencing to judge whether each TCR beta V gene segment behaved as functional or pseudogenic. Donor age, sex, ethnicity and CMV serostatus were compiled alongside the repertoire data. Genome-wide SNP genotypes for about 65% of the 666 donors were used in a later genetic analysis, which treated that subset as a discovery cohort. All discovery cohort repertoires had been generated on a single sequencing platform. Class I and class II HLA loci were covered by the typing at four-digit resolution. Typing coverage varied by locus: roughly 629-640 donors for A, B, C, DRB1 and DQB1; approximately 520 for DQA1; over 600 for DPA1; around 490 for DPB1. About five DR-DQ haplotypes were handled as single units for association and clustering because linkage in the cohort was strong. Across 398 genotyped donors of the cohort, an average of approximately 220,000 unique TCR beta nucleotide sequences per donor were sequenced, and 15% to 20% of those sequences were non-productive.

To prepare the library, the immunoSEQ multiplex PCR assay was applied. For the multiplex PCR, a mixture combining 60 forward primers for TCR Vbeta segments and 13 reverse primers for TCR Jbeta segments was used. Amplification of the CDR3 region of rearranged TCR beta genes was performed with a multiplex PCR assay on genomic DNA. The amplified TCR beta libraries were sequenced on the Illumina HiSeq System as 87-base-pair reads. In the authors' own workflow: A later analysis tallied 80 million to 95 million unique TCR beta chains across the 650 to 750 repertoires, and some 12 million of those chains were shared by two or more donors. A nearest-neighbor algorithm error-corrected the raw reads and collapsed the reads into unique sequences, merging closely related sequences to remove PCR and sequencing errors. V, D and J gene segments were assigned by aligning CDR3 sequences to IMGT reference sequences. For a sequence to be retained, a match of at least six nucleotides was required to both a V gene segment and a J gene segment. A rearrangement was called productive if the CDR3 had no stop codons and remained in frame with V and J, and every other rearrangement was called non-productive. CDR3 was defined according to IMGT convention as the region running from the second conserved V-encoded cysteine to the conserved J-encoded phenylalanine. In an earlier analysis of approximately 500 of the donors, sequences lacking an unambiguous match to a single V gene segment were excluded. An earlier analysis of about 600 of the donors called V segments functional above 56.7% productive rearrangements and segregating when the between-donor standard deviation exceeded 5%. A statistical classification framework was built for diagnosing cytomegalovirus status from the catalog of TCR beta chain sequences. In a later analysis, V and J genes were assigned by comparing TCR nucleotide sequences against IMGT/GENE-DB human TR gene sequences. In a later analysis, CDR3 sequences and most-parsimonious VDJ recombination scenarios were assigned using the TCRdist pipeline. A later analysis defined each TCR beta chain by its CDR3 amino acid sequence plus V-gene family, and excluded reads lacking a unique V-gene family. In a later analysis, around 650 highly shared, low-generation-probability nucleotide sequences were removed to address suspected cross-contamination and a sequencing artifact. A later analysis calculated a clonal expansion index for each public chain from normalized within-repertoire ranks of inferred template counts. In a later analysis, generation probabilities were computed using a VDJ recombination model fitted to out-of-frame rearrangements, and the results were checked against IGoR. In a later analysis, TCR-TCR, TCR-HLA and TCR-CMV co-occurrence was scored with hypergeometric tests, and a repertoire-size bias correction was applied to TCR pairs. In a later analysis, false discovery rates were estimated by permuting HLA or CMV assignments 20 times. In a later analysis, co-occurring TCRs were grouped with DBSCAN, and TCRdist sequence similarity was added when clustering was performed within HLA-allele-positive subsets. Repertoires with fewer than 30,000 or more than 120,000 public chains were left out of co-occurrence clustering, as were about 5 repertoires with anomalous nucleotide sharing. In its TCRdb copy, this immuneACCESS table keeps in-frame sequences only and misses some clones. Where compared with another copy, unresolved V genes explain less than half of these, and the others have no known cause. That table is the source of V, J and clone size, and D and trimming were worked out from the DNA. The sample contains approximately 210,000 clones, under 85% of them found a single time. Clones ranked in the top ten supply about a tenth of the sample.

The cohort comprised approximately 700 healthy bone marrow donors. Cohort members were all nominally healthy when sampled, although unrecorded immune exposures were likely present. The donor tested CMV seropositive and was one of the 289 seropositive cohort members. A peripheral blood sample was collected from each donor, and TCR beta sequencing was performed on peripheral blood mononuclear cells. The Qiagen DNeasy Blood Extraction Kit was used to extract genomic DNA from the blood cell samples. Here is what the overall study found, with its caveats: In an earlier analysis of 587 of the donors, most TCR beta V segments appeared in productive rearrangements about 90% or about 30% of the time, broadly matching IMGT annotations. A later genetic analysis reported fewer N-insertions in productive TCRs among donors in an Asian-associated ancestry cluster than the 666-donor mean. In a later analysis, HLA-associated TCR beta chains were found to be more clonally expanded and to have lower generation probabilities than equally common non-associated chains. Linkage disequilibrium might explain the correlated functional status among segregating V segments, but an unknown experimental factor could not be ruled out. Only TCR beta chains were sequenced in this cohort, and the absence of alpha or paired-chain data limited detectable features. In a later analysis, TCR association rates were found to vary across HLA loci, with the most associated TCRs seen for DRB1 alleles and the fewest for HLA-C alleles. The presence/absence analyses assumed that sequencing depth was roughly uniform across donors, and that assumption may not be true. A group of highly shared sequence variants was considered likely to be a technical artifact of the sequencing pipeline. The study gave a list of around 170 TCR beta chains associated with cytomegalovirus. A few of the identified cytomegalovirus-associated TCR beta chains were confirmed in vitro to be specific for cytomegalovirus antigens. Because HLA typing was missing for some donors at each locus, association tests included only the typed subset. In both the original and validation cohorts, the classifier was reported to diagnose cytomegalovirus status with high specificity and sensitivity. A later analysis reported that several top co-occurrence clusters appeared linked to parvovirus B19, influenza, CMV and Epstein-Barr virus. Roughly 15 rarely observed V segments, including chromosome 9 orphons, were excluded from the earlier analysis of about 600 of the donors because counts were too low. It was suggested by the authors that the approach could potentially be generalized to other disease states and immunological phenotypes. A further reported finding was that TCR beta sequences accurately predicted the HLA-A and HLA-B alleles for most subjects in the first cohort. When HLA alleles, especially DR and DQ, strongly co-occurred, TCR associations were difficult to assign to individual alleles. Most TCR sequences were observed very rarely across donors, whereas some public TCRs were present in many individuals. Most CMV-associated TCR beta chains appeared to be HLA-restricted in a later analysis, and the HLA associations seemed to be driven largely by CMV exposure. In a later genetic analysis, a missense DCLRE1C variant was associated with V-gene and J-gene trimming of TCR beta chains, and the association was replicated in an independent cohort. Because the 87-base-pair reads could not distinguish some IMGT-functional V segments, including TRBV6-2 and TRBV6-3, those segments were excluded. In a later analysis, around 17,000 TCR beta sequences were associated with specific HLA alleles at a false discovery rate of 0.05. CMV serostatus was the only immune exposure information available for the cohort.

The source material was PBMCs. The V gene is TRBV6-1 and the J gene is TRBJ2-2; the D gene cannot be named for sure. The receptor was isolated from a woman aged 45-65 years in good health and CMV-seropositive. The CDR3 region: CASSEAFARSTKTGELFF. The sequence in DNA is TGTGCCAGCAGTGAAGCGTTCGCGCGGTCCACAAAAACCGGGGAGCTGTTTTTT.